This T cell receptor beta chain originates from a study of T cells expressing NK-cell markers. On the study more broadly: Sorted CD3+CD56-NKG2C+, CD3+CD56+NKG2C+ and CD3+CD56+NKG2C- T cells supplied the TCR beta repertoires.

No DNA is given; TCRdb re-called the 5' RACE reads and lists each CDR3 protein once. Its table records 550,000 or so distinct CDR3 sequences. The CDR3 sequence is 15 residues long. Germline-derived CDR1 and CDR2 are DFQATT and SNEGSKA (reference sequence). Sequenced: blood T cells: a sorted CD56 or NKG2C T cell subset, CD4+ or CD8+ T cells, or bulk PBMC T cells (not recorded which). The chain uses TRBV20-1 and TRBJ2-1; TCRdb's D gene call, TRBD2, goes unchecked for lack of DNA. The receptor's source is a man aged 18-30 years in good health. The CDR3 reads CSARPLGLAGGEQFF.